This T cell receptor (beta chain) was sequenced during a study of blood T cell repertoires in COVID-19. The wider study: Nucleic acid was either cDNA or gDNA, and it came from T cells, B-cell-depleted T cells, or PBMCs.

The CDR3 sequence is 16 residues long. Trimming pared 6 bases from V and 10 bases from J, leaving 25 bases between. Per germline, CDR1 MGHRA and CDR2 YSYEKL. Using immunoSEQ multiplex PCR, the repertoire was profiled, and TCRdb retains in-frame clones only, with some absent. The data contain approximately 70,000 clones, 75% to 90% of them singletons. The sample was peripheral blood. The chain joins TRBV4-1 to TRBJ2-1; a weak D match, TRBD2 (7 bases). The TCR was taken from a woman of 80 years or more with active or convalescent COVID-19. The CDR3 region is CASSAGGAQKTPEQFF. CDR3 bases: TGCGCCAGCAGTGCTGGGGGGGCCCAAAAAACCCCCGAGCAGTTCTTC.